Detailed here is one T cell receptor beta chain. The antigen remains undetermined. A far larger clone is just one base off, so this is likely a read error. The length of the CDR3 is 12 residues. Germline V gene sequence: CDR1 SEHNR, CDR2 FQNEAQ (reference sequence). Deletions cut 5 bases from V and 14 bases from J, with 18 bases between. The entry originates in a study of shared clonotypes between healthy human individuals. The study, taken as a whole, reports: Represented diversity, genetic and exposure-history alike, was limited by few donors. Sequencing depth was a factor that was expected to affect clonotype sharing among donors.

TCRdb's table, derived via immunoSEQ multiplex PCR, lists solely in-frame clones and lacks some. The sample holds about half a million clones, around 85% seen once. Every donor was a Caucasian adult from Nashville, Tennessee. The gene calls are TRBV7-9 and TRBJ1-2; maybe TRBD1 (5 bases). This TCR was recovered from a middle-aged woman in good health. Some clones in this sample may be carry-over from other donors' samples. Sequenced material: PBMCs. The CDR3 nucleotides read TGTGCCAGCAGCACTAGCTGGGGCAGAAAGACCTTC. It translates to CASSTSWGRKTF. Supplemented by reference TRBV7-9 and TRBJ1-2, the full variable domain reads DTGVSQNPRHKITKRGQNVTFRCDPISEHNRLYWYRQTLGQGPEFLTYFQNEAQLEKSRLLSDRFSAERPKGSFSTLEIQRTEQGDSAMYLCASSTSWGRKTFGSGTRLTVV.